This T cell receptor (beta chain) is drawn from a study of response to subunit inactivated influenza vaccine. Study conclusions and caveats: Every seasonal influenza vaccination brings in few new T cells, the authors suggested.

TCRdb processed the RT-PCR reads anew with MiXCR; each CDR3 protein has one entry. The profile shows 550,000 to 600,000 distinct CDR3 sequences, 12% of them singletons. Germline V lookup: CDR1 SGHRS, CDR2 YFSETQ. Trimming removed 4 bases from V and 11 bases from J; junction bases left unmatched: 13. The CDR3 is 15 residues long. In this sample, this clonotype turned up many times. What it binds is not known. The V gene is TRBV5-1, the J gene TRBJ1-5; 9 bases align to TRBD1. This sequence was found in a man aged 45-65 years who received an inactivated influenza vaccine. Sequencing used PBMCs from blood, obtained on the day of vaccination. The CDR3 protein is CASSLTGQGAQAQHF. The DNA for the CDR3 is TGCGCCAGCAGCCTGACGGGACAGGGCGCCCAGGCCCAGCATTTT.